The present entry profiles one TCR beta chain with its context. The sample is drawn from a study of cytomegalovirus exposure and HLA in healthy donors. Germline V CDR1 and CDR2: SGHRS, YFSETQ. Trimming pared 0 bases from V and 1 base from J, leaving 10 bases between. The CDR3 covers 15 residues. The study ran its PCR with 60 Vbeta and 13 Jbeta primers. In the original workflow: In a later analysis, 8.5 million to 14 million of some 80 million unique beta chains occurred in at least two donors. Profiling relied on immunoSEQ multiplex PCR, and the TCRdb table lists in-frame clones only, not all of them. For V, J and clone size, that table is used; D and trimming come from the DNA. The table includes fewer than 80,000 clones, 74% detected once.

This TCR was sampled from a woman aged 60-75 years in good health and CMV-seropositive. The material sequenced was PBMCs. V usage is TRBV5-1 and J usage is TRBJ2-5; D remains unclear. The CDR3 region has the DNA TGCGCCAGCAGCTTGGCCCCGGGTACCCAAGAGACCCAGTACTTC. Protein product: CASSLAPGTQETQYF.